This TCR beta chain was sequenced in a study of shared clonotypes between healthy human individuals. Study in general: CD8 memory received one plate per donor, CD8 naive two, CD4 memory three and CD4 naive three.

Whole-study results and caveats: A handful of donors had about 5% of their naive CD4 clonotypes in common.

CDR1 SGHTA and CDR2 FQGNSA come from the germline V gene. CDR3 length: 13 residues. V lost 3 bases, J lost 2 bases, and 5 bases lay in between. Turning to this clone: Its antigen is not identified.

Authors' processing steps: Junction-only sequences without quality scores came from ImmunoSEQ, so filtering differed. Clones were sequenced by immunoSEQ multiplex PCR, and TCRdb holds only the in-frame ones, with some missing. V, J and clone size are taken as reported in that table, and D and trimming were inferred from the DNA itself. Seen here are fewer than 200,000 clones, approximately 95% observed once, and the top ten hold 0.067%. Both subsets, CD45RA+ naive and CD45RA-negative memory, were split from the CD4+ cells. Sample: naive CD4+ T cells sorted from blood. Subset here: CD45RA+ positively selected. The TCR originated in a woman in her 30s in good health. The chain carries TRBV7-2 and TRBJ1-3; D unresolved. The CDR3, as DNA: TGTGCCAGCAGCTTGGGCCCTGGAAACACCATATATTTT. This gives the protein CASSLGPGNTIYF.